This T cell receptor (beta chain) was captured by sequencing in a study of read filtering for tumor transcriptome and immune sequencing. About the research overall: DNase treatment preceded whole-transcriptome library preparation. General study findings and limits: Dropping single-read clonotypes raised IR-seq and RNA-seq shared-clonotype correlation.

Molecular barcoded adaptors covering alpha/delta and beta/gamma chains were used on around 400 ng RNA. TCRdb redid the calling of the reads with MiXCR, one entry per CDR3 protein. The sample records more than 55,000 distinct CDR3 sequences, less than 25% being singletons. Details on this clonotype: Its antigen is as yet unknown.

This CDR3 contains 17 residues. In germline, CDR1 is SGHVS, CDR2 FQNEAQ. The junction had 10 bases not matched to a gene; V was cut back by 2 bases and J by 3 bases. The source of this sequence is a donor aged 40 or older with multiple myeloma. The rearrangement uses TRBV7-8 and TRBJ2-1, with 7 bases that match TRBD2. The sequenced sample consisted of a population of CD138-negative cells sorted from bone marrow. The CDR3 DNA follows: TGTGCCAGCAGCTTATCTGGCGGGAGCCCTCTCTACAATGAGCAGTTCTTC. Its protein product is CASSLSGGSPLYNEQFF.